The 9 T cell receptor beta chains below were found in one sample sequenced in a study of blood T cell repertoires in COVID-19. Clones were sequenced by immunoSEQ multiplex PCR, and TCRdb holds only the in-frame ones, with some missing. The sample has about 190,000 clones; around 84% are singletons. The sequencing input was peripheral blood. These receptors originate from a human donor in a cohort sampled during active COVID-19.

The chain has TRBV2 and TRBJ1-2; maybe TRBD1 (6 bases). The V gene lost 1 base and the J gene lost 3 bases, with 6 bases spanning the gap. CDR1 and CDR2 (germline): SNHLY, FYNNEI. CDR3 size: 13 residues. CDR3 residues: CASSEEGDYGYTF. CDR3 DNA sequence: TGTGCCAGCAGTGAAGAGGGGGACTATGGCTACACCTTC.

This sequence joins TRBV5-1 and TRBJ1-1; D is uncertain. Deletions cut 4 bases from V and 4 bases from J, with 14 bases between. CDR1 SGHRS and CDR2 YFSETQ come from the germline V gene. This CDR3 spans 14 amino acids. The CDR3: CASSPYARSTEAFF. Written as DNA, the CDR3 is TGCGCCAGCAGCCCTTACGCCCGTAGCACTGAAGCTTTCTTT.

This clone has a single count. The CDR3 region is CASSQRLAGGQETQYF. As DNA, the CDR3 is TGTGCCAGCAGCCAGAGACTAGCGGGGGGGCAGGAGACCCAGTACTTC. The genes are TRBV3-1 (or the pseudogene TRBV3-2) and TRBJ2-5; 14 bases are shared with TRBD2. The ends lost 3 bases at V and 5 bases at J; junction bases unmatched: 5. The CDR3 is 16 amino acids. Germline assignment: CDR1 LGHDT and CDR2 YNNKEL (reference sequence).

The rearrangement links TRBV10-3 to TRBJ1-1; D remains unclear. Deletions cut 2 bases from V and 4 bases from J, with 14 bases between. The CDR3 has 15 amino acids. Germline CDR1 reads ENHRY; CDR2 reads SYGVKD. CDR3 sequence reads: CAISEPPHRGTEAFF. The DNA for the CDR3 is TGTGCCATCAGTGAGCCGCCCCATCGAGGCACTGAAGCTTTCTTT.

V is TRBV12-3 or TRBV12-4 and J is TRBJ1-2; D remains unclear. The CDR3 is 12 amino acids. Between the trimmed V and J ends, which lost 6 bases and 8 bases, there was a span of 13 bases. CDR3 nucleotides: TGTGCCAGCAGCCCTGCTTCGGGGGGCTACACCTTC. Its protein is CASSPASGGYTF.

This sequence joins TRBV27 and TRBJ1-1; weak D call: TRBD1 (6 bases). Trimming shortened V by 6 bases and J by 2 bases, and 22 bases separated the two germline ends. The CDR3 covers 17 residues. Looked up from germline, CDR1 is MNHEY and CDR2 is SMNVEV (reference sequence). Here the CDR3 DNA reads TGTGCCAGCAGAACCGGGACAAAGGCCGGAATAAACACTGAAGCTTTCTTT. Its protein is CASRTGTKAGINTEAFF.

This clone was detected only a few times. This chain joins TRBV7-9 and TRBJ2-7, with D hard to call. The germline V gene encodes CDR1 SEHNR and CDR2 FQNEAQ (reference sequence). Trimming cost V 0 bases and J 6 bases, with 12 bases left between them. The CDR3 loop spans 14 amino acids. The CDR3 DNA is TGTGCCAGCAGCTTAGCGTCTTTGGCCCTCGAGCAGTACTTC. Translation gives CASSLASLALEQYF.

The chain has TRBV19 and TRBJ2-2; 9 bases agree with TRBD2. There are 14 residues in the CDR3. Germline CDR1 reads LNHDA; CDR2 reads SQIVND (reference sequence). The junction had 4 bases not matched to a gene; V was cut back by 5 bases and J by 6 bases. CDR3 amino acids: CASSVAGGAGELFF. CDR3 coding DNA: TGTGCCAGTAGTGTGGCGGGGGGGGCCGGGGAGCTGTTTTTT. The whole variable domain, filled in from reference TRBV19 and TRBJ2-2, reads DGGITQSPKYLFRKEGQNVTLSCEQNLNHDAMYWYRQDPGQGLRLIYYSQIVNDFQKGDIAEGYSVSREKKESFPLTVTSAQKNPTAFYLCASSVAGGAGELFFGEGSRLTVL.

About this clone: The sample has other DNA sequences that encode this CDR3 too. This chain links TRBV27 with TRBJ1-1, with D unclear. Trimming pared 3 bases from V and 4 bases from J, leaving 9 bases between. The CDR3 consists of 13 residues. Germline lookup yields CDR1 MNHEY and CDR2 SMNVEV (reference sequence). CDR3 sequence: CASSFGVGTEAFF. For the CDR3, the DNA is TGTGCCAGCAGTTTCGGAGTAGGCACTGAAGCTTTCTTT.